The 18 T cell receptor beta chains in this list originate from one sample, sequenced in a study of lymphopenia after photon versus proton radiotherapy. Measured with immunoSEQ multiplex PCR; TCRdb has only the in-frame clones, and not every one. The table records about 24,000 clones, 75% to 90% of them present only once. This sample comprised peripheral blood, obtained from a patient treated with photon-based radiotherapy. All receptors derive from a man aged 40-55 years with gastric cancer.

The CDR3 spells CASTGTGENGYTF. CDR3 DNA sequence: TGTGCCAGCACCGGGACAGGGGAGAATGGCTACACCTTC. This chain joins TRBV7-9 and TRBJ1-2; 10 nucleotides match TRBD1. The V and J ends lost 7 bases and 6 bases, in that order; junction bases with no gene match: 5. The CDR3 sequence is 13 residues long. CDR1 and CDR2 (germline): SEHNR, FQNEAQ (reference sequence).

The chain links TRBV9 to TRBJ2-1; tentative D call: TRBD2 (6 bases). CDR1 and CDR2 from the germline V gene are SGDLS and YYNGEE. CDR3 length equals 15 residues. V lost 3 bases and J 5 bases, leaving 15 bases between the germline ends. CDR3 sequence: CASSERAVSNNEQFF. In DNA form, the CDR3 reads TGTGCCAGCAGCGAGCGGGCAGTCAGCAACAATGAGCAGTTCTTC.

The V gene is TRBV7-9, the J gene TRBJ2-2, with no clear D. This CDR3 region has 16 residues. The V end was cut by 5 bases, the J end by 0 bases, with 13 bases between. Germline V gives CDR1 SEHNR, CDR2 FQNEAQ (reference sequence). This chain's CDR3 is CASSVIAKPNTGELFF. The CDR3 nucleotides are TGTGCCAGCAGCGTGATAGCTAAACCGAACACCGGGGAGCTGTTTTTT.

This chain connects TRBV7-9 to TRBJ1-5; TRBD1 might be the D (6 bases). The CDR3 totals 15 residues. Between the trimmed V and J ends, which lost 3 bases and 7 bases, there was a span of 16 bases. Germline CDR1 is SEHNR and CDR2 is FQNEAQ (reference sequence). The CDR3 DNA follows: TGTGCCAGCAGCTTCTCCGGGACAAGAGACCAGCCCCAGCATTTT. This encodes CASSFSGTRDQPQHF.

The chain couples TRBV6-6 to TRBJ2-5, with 7 bases aligning to TRBD1. With 5 bases clipped from V and 4 bases from J, the junction kept 10 bases outside the gene matches. This CDR3 contains 15 residues. CDR1 and CDR2 from the germline V gene are MNHNY and SVGAGI (reference sequence). The CDR3 here is CASSDRDQGVETQYF. Written as DNA, the CDR3 is TGTGCCAGCAGTGACCGGGACCAGGGGGTAGAGACCCAGTACTTC.

The chain recombines TRBV7-2 with TRBJ1-2; D is unresolved. Between the trimmed V and J ends, which lost 5 bases and 1 base, there was a span of 11 bases. Germline-derived CDR1 and CDR2 are SGHTA and FQGNSA. The CDR3 sequence is 14 residues long. The CDR3 protein is CASSKVRNNYGYTF. The CDR3 DNA reads as TGTGCCAGCAGCAAAGTCCGAAATAACTATGGCTACACCTTC. The full variable domain, in which reference TRBV7-2 and TRBJ1-2 provide the parts outside the CDR3, is GAGVSQSPSNKVTEKGKDVELRCDPISGHTALYWYRQSLGQGLEFLIYFQGNSAPDKSGLPSDRFSAERTGGSVSTLTIQRTQQEDSAVYLCASSKVRNNYGYTFGSGTRLTVV.

The chain couples TRBV6-5 to TRBJ1-1, with TRBD1 as a possible D gene (5 bases). V was trimmed by 6 bases and J by 6 bases, leaving 14 bases between them. Germline V gene lookup returns CDR1 MNHEY and CDR2 SVGAGI. The CDR3 extends over 13 amino acids. CDR3 coding DNA: TGTGCCAGCAGCCCTCCGAGCAGGGCTGAAGCTTTCTTT. This encodes CASSPPSRAEAFF.

This chain uses TRBV27 with TRBJ1-2; D not resolved. CDR3 length equals 11 residues. CDR1 is MNHEY, CDR2 SMNVEV, per germline (reference sequence). V lost 8 bases to trimming and J lost 5 bases, with 9 bases between them. The CDR3 bases are TGTGCCAGCCGAGATCGGTATGGCTACACCTTC. Translating it yields CASRDRYGYTF.

This sequence joins TRBV27 and TRBJ1-1; a possible D gene is TRBD1 (6 bases). CDR3 length: 15 residues. CDR1 MNHEY and CDR2 SMNVEV come from the germline V gene (reference sequence). V lost 2 bases to trimming and J lost 0 bases, with 10 bases between them. The CDR3 DNA sequence: TGTGCCAGCAGTTTAGGGGGCACGCTGAACACTGAAGCTTTCTTT. Its protein product is CASSLGGTLNTEAFF.

V is TRBV6-1 and J is TRBJ2-5, with 10 nucleotides matching TRBD1. V lost 7 bases and J lost 5; bases outside the gene matches: 7. The CDR3 extends over 14 amino acids. The V gene's germline CDR1 is MNHNS and CDR2 SASEGT. DNA for the CDR3: TGTGCCAGCAAGCGGGACAGGGGTGGGGAGACCCAGTACTTC. Amino acids: CASKRDRGGETQYF.

This rearrangement joins TRBV5-1 to TRBJ2-3; D gene uncertain. Germline V gene data show CDR1 as SGHRS and CDR2 as YFSETQ. Trimming removed 1 base from V and 4 bases from J, with 4 bases in between. The CDR3 has 12 amino acids. The CDR3 nucleotides are TGCGCCAGCAGCTTGAGAGCAGATACGCAGTATTTT. This codes for CASSLRADTQYF.

This clone was observed a single time. This rearrangement joins TRBV9 to TRBJ1-2, with 10 bases identical to TRBD1. The CDR3 is made up of 14 amino acids. Germline CDR1 reads SGDLS; CDR2 reads YYNGEE. With V trimmed by 4 bases and J by 4 bases, 4 bases remained unmatched. CDR3 in DNA: TGTGCCAGCAGCTCCCGGACAGGGGGCTATGGCTACACCTTC. Its translation: CASSSRTGGYGYTF.

J is TRBJ1-5 and V is TRBV2, with D possibly TRBD1 on 5 matching bases. Trimming left V 6 bases short and J 1 base short, with 19 bases between. This CDR3 has 17 amino acids. Germline CDR1 is SNHLY and CDR2 is FYNNEI. The CDR3 loop is CASRAGSGIGSNQPQHF. The CDR3 DNA reads TGTGCCAGCAGGGCAGGGAGCGGTATTGGGAGCAATCAGCCCCAGCATTTT.

This clone is a singleton in its sample. The chain uses TRBV9 and TRBJ2-1; 12 bases fit TRBD2. This CDR3 comprises 15 residues. Trimming at V came to 4 bases and at J to 8 bases, leaving 7 bases not matched to a gene. Per germline, CDR1 SGDLS and CDR2 YYNGEE. Here the CDR3 reads CASSPTSGGRDEQFF. DNA of the CDR3: TGTGCCAGCAGCCCCACTAGCGGGGGGAGGGATGAGCAGTTCTTC.

This chain links TRBV6-6 with TRBJ1-5; D not resolved. V was pared by 4 bases and J by 5 bases, with 9 bases between. Germline CDR1 is MNHNY and CDR2 is SVGAGI (reference sequence). This CDR3 has 13 residues. CDR3 DNA: TGTGCCAGCAGTTCCCCGGAACATCAGCCCCAGCATTTT. Its translation: CASSSPEHQPQHF.

This clone was seen a single time. The chain joins TRBV5-6 to TRBJ1-2; no reliable D call. V was shortened by 4 bases and J by 14 bases, with 18 bases between the two germline ends. CDR1 is SGHDT and CDR2 is YYEEEE in the germline V gene. The CDR3 runs 12 residues. The CDR3 coding sequence is TGTGCCAGCAGCCCCAGCCGTGAACCTCCTACCTTC. Translating it yields CASSPSREPPTF.

V and J are TRBV19 and TRBJ1-5; D is possibly TRBD1 (5 bases). This CDR3 region has 14 residues. Per germline, CDR1 LNHDA and CDR2 SQIVND (reference sequence). With 2 bases removed from V and 3 bases from J, the gap between germline ends came to 8 bases. The CDR3 nucleotides are TGTGCCAGTAGTATATCAGGGTACAATCAGCCCCAGCATTTT. It yields the protein CASSISGYNQPQHF.

V and J are TRBV4-3 and TRBJ2-3, with 14 bases aligning to TRBD2. CDR3 length equals 18 residues. Germline CDR1 LGHNA, CDR2 YSLEER. V dropped 1 base and J dropped 2; count of bases not matched to a gene: 5. The CDR3 DNA reads as TGCGCCAGCAGCCAAGTGTGGACTAGCGGGGGGATCACAGATACGCAGTATTTT. Residues: CASSQVWTSGGITDTQYF.